One sample yielded the 11 T cell receptor beta chains listed below, sequenced in a study of T cells in Graves' hyperthyroidism and ophthalmopathy. From RNA transcripts, TCR beta CDR3 regions were amplified. TCR CDR3 regions were first amplified by RT-PCR with HTBI primers. MiXCR was run by TCRdb on the multiplex PCR reads, yielding one entry per CDR3 protein. The table shows 350,000 or so distinct CDR3 sequences, with around a sixth occurring only once. Sequenced input: blood. These receptors were collected from a woman aged 35 to 49 with Graves' ophthalmopathy.

This clonotype was counted a few times. DNA for the CDR3: TGCGCCAGCAGCTTCGGGGGCGGCGGCCGAGGGGGGGCCTACGAGCAGTACTTC. This sequence encodes CASSFGGGGRGGAYEQYF. The chain combines TRBV5-1 with TRBJ2-7, with D possibly TRBD2 on 7 matching bases. This CDR3 is 18 amino acids long. Germline values: CDR1 SGHRS, CDR2 YFSETQ. Trimming shortened V by 2 bases and J by 2 bases, and 23 bases separated the two germline ends. The full variable domain, completed using reference TRBV5-1 and TRBJ2-7, is KAGVTQTPRYLIKTRGQQVTLSCSPISGHRSVSWYQQTPGQGLQFLFEYFSETQRNKGNFPGRFSGRQFSNSRSEMNVSTLELGDSALYLCASSFGGGGRGGAYEQYFGPGTRLTVT.

This clonotype has ten or more counts. The chain employs TRBV7-9 and TRBJ2-2; 7 bases map to TRBD1. The trim removed 5 bases at V and 1 base at J, leaving 4 bases unmatched. In germline, CDR1 is SEHNR, CDR2 FQNEAQ (reference sequence). The CDR3 extends over 15 amino acids. CDR3 sequence (DNA): TGTGCCAGCAGCCCCCGGGACAGGAACACCGGGGAGCTGTTTTTT. Translated: CASSPRDRNTGELFF.

This clonotype has ten or more counts. The chain combines TRBV2 with TRBJ1-2, with TRBD1 matching 10 bases. This CDR3 region has 14 residues. V gave up 6 bases and J gave up 2 bases; unmatched junction bases: 3. Per germline, CDR1 SNHLY and CDR2 FYNNEI. The CDR3 is CASSRDRGNYGYTF. The CDR3 bases are TGTGCCAGCAGCAGGGACAGGGGCAACTATGGCTACACCTTC.

This clonotype was detected many times. This rearrangement joins TRBV27 to TRBJ2-5, with 7 bases aligning to TRBD1. The V gene end was trimmed by 5 bases and the J gene end by 1 base; junction bases not matched to a gene: 4. Germline CDR1 is MNHEY and CDR2 is SMNVEV (reference sequence). The CDR3 contains 14 residues. The CDR3, as DNA: TGTGCCAGCAGTGTAGACAGGGCCCAAGAGACCCAGTACTTC. It translates to CASSVDRAQETQYF.

In its sample, this clonotype was seen many times. The junction does not match germline at one end; this may be a read error. This chain uses TRBV12-3 or TRBV12-4 with TRBJ1-1; D is perhaps TRBD1 (5 bases). This CDR3 contains 11 residues. As DNA, the CDR3 is TGTGCCAGCAGTCGGGGGATGACAGCGTCCTTT. It specifies CASSRGMTASF.

This clonotype showed up many times. A much bigger clone sits one base away, suggesting this may be a read error. V and J are TRBV12-5 and TRBJ2-7; 10 bases are a match to TRBD2. Unmatched junction bases numbered 11, after V lost 11 bases and J lost 7 bases. CDR3 length: 13 amino acids. Germline CDR1 reads LGHNT; CDR2 reads FRNRAP. CDR3 residues: CAGASSGSFEQYF. The CDR3 nucleotides read TGTGCTGGTGCGTCTAGCGGGAGTTTTGAGCAGTACTTC. Looking up the rest from reference TRBV12-5 and TRBJ2-7 gives the full variable domain: DARVTQTPRHKVTEMGQEVTMRCQPILGHNTVFWYRQTMMQGLELLAYFRNRAPLDDSGMPKDRFSAEMPDATLATLKIQPSEPRDSAVYFCAGASSGSFEQYFGPGTRLTVT.

Many counts were recorded for this clonotype. The chain links TRBV6-1 to TRBJ2-5; no clear D. This CDR3 has 15 residues. Germline CDR1 is MNHNS and CDR2 is SASEGT. V was shortened by 6 bases and J by 2 bases, with 16 bases between the two germline ends. CDR3 nucleotide sequence: TGTGCCAGCAGAGTCTCTATCAATCGACAAGAGACCCAGTACTTC. Protein product: CASRVSINRQETQYF.

This clonotype has ten or more counts. This sequence joins TRBV2 and TRBJ2-1; perhaps TRBD2 as D (5 bases). Germline assignment: CDR1 SNHLY and CDR2 FYNNEI. The ends were cut back, 6 bases at V and 0 bases at J, with 12 bases in the middle. The CDR3 is 15 residues long. The CDR3 DNA reads TGTGCCAGCAGCCGGACTTTCAGCTCCTACAATGAGCAGTTCTTC. This translates into CASSRTFSSYNEQFF.

This clonotype appeared many times. The chain is built from TRBV27 and TRBJ1-1, with no clear D. The V and J ends lost 8 bases and 1 base respectively, with 14 bases between them. The germline gives CDR1 MNHEY, CDR2 SMNVEV (reference sequence). This CDR3 has 14 residues. This CDR3 is CASGKGYPNTEAFF. CDR3 bases: TGTGCCAGCGGCAAGGGATACCCGAACACTGAAGCTTTCTTT.

The table lists this clonotype with many counts. The chain combines TRBV27 with TRBJ2-7, with 8 bases matching TRBD1. The V gene end was trimmed by 7 bases and the J gene end by 5 bases; junction bases not matched to a gene: 10. This CDR3 is 14 amino acids long. From germline, CDR1 is MNHEY and CDR2 SMNVEV (reference sequence). CDR3 DNA sequence: TGTGCCAGCAAAATGGGCAGGGGGCCAGACGAGCAGTACTTC. It encodes CASKMGRGPDEQYF.

This clonotype was observed many times. The chain joins TRBV6-5 to TRBJ1-3; D is ambiguous. Germline CDR1 reads MNHEY; CDR2 reads SVGAGI. V was cut by 7 bases and J by 5 bases, with 9 bases left in between. CDR3 length equals 12 residues. CDR3 coding DNA: TGTGCCAGCACCGAAAGACGAAACACCATATATTTT. Translating it yields CASTERRNTIYF.